Listed here is a single T cell receptor beta chain. This clone was recorded a few times. Its antigen remains unidentified. No much larger clone exists at a distance of one base, and base qualities are not known. This sample is part of a study of blood T cell repertoires in COVID-19 (dated by TCRdb to 2018 to 2021). Turning to the overall study: Collaborator samples came from the United States, Italy and Spain and covered acute and convalescent phases of COVID-19. The material from the prospective study consisted of cDNA or gDNA derived from T cells, B-cell-depleted T cells, or PBMCs. Subjects who had been exposed to COVID-19, were actively infected with it, or had recovered from it provided the deeply sampled blood TCRbeta repertoires that made up the dataset. A freely available public database, intended as a resource for researchers studying the immune response to SARS-CoV-2, is where the repertoires were released. Samples were obtained from the ongoing ImmuneRACE study (first 160 participants) and from 1,000 to 1,500 subjects provided by 6 global collaborators. Nearly every sample came with metadata listing a de-identified subject ID, COVID-19 status, age in years and sex. HLA class I and class II types, where available, came from metadata supplied by the sample provider rather than from assay-based typing.

The immunoSEQ Assay, a bias-controlled multiplex PCR, was used to amplify TCRbeta CDR3 regions from genomic DNA. As for the original processing: The number of nucleated cells in each sample was estimated from the amplification of reference gene primers within the assay. To quantify the absolute abundance of each unique TCRbeta CDR3 rearrangement, sequence reads were collapsed and filtered. For each sample, productive Simpson clonality was calculated by taking the square root of Simpson's diversity index across productive rearrangements. The table comes from immuneACCESS by way of TCRdb, which keeps in-frame sequences with V and J called. Part of the clones is missing from these tables; in studies checked, under half for an unresolved V gene and the rest for unknown reasons. V, J and clone size reflect that table, while D and trimming were determined from the DNA. This sample is represented by roughly 100,000 clones; roughly 84% of them were singletons. Clones ranked in the top ten supply roughly 4.1% of the sample.

Via the germline V gene, CDR1 is SGDLS and CDR2 YYNGEE. The CDR3 runs 15 amino acids, cysteine and phenylalanine included. CDR3 DNA is the only sequence kept; it has 45 bases, read in frame from the first base. Ends trimmed: V by 4 bases, J by 4 bases; bases unmatched to a gene: 10. Here is what the overall study found, with its caveats: How much clinical and demographic metadata was included differed by source and by participant, and the metadata was provided uncurated.

The collaborating institutions used their own protocols to collect whole blood in K2EDTA tubes. Collaborator samples were shipped for TCRbeta analysis as frozen whole blood, isolated PBMCs, or DNA extracted from either sample type. This clonotype originated in a human donor in a cohort sampled during active COVID-19. Specimen: peripheral blood. This receptor chain uses TRBV9 and TRBJ2-7, with 8 bases in between that match TRBD1. In nucleotide form, the sequence is TGTGCCAGCAGCTCCTCAGACAGGGGTGTGTACGAGCAGTACTTC. It specifies CASSSSDRGVYEQYF. This CDR3, with the reference TRBV9 and TRBJ2-7 proteins standing in past its ends, gives the full variable domain DSGVTQTPKHLITATGQRVTLRCSPRSGDLSVYWYQQSLDQGLQFLIQYYNGEERAKGNILERFSAQQFPDLHSELNLSSLELGDSALYFCASSSSDRGVYEQYFGPGTRLTVT.